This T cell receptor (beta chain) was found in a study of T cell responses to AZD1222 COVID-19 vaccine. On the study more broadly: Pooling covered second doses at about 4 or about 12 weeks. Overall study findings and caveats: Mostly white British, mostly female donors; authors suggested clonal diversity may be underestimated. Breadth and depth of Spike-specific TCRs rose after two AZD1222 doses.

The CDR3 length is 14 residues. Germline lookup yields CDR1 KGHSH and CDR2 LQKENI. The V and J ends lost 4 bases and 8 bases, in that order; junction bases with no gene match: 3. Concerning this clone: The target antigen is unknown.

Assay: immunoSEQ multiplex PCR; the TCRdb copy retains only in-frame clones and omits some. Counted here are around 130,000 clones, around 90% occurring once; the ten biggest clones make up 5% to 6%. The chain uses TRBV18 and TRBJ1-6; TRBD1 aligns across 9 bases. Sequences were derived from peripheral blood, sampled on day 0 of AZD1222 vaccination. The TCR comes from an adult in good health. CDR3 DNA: TGTGCCAGCTCACTACAGGGGGCTGATTCACCCCTCCACTTT. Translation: CASSLQGADSPLHF. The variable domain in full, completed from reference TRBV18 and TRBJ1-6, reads NAGVMQNPRHLVRRRGQEARLRCSPMKGHSHVYWYRQLPEEGLKFMVYLQKENIIDESGMPKERFSAEFPKEGPSILRIQQVVRGDSAAYFCASSLQGADSPLHFGNGTRLTVT.